This T cell receptor (beta chain) was observed in a study of human T cells and chemical hapten exposure. What the library attached to individual cDNA molecules were unique molecular identifiers. Each CDR3 protein gets one entry after TCRdb re-called the RACE reads with MiXCR. Of more than 60,000 distinct CDR3 sequences listed, 9% to 12% are singletons. This CDR3 is 16 amino acids long. The germline gives CDR1 LNHNV, CDR2 YYDKDF (reference sequence). Trimming shortened V by 0 bases and J by 0 bases, and 9 bases separated the two germline ends. Time point defined: patch test 2, 6 weeks after DPC sensitization. Treatment noted: therapeutic diphenylcyclopropenone sensitization with weekly scalp DPC.

The chain is built from TRBV15 and TRBJ1-3, with D perhaps TRBD1 (6 bases). The source was whole blood, collected in connection with sensitization to the hapten diphenylcyclopropenone (DPC). This clonotype originated in a woman between 45 and 60 years old with alopecia areata. Some clones in this sample may be carry-over from other donors' samples. Here the CDR3 reads CATSRDQQGSGNTIYF. DNA of the CDR3: TGTGCCACCAGCAGAGATCAACAGGGCTCTGGAAACACCATATATTTT. The full variable domain, with the rest looked up from reference TRBV15 and TRBJ1-3, is DAMVIQNPRYQVTQFGKPVTLSCSQTLNHNVMYWYQQKSSQAPKLLFHYYDKDFNNEADTPDNFQSRRPNTSFCFLDIRSPGLGDTAMYLCATSRDQQGSGNTIYFGEGSWLTVV.